Listed here are 21 T cell receptor beta chains from one sample, sequenced in a study of T cell responses to AZD1222 COVID-19 vaccine (dated by TCRdb to the early 2020s). The library was produced with the immunoSEQ multiplex PCR assay. The table was pulled from immuneACCESS by TCRdb, which kept in-frame rearrangements only. Such tables lose some clones; where checked, under half of the loss comes from unresolved V genes, and the rest has no known cause. A total of under 150,000 clones appear in this sample, about 91% of them only once. The ten largest clones capture under 6.5% of the sample. Taken with the paper, the label for time point translates to: about 28 days (+/-7) after the second vaccine dose. The specimen was peripheral blood, collected 28 days after the second AZD1222 dose. The receptor set was obtained from an adult who received the AZD1222 COVID-19 vaccine.

The chain recombines TRBV21-1 with TRBJ2-5. TRBV21-1 is tagged as a pseudogene. The length of the CDR3 is 9 residues. Here the CDR3 reads CASRETQYF. CDR3 coding DNA: TGTGCCAGCAGGGAGACCCAGTACTTC.

This clone was picked up one time. The V call is TRBV5-1, the J call TRBJ2-6; D gene ambiguous. The germline V gene has CDR1 SGHRS and CDR2 YFSETQ. CDR3 length: 15 residues. Between the trimmed V and J ends, which lost 0 bases and 2 bases, there was a span of 6 bases. Written as DNA, the CDR3 is TGCGCCAGCAGCTTGGTGGCAGCTGGGGCCAACGTCCTGACTTTC. This translates into CASSLVAAGANVLTF.

The chain has TRBV7-9 and TRBJ1-1; 12 nucleotides line up with TRBD1. V trimming: 5 bases; J trimming: 4 bases; junction bases outside the gene matches: 20. The V gene's germline CDR1 is SEHNR and CDR2 FQNEAQ (reference sequence). The CDR3 is 20 residues long. CDR3 DNA sequence: TGTGCCAGCAGCAGCCCCCGGGGACAGGGGGCGCGGGTAGGTTCCACTGAAGCTTTCTTT. Its protein is CASSSPRGQGARVGSTEAFF.

This chain joins TRBV18 and TRBJ2-5, with D maybe TRBD1 (6 bases). CDR1 and CDR2 (germline): KGHSH, LQKENI. This CDR3 contains 14 residues. Trimming cost V 2 bases and J 1 base, with 8 bases left between them. The CDR3 DNA reads as TGTGCCAGCTCACCAGGGACATTCCAAGAGACCCAGTACTTC. This codes for CASSPGTFQETQYF.

This clone has just one count. The chain employs TRBV18 and TRBJ1-2; maybe TRBD1 (5 bases). This CDR3 spans 13 amino acids. Per germline, CDR1 KGHSH and CDR2 LQKENI. Between the trimmed V and J ends, which lost 4 bases and 7 bases, there was a span of 13 bases. This chain's CDR3 is CASSQTGGVGYTF. The CDR3 DNA sequence: TGTGCCAGCTCACAAACCGGAGGGGTTGGCTACACCTTC.

The V gene is TRBV4-1, the J gene TRBJ1-2; unclear D gene. Germline-derived CDR1 and CDR2 are MGHRA and YSYEKL. V was clipped by 3 bases and J by 1 base, with 3 bases between them. This CDR3 comprises 12 residues. The CDR3 DNA reads as TGCGCCAGCAGCCAGGGTAACTATGGCTACACCTTC. Translation gives CASSQGNYGYTF.

The gene calls are TRBV5-1 and TRBJ2-1; D perhaps matches TRBD1 (6 bases). The CDR3 totals 13 residues. Germline CDR1 reads SGHRS; CDR2 reads YFSETQ. The ends were cut back, 3 bases at V and 6 bases at J, with 10 bases in the middle. The CDR3 bases are TGCGCCAGCAGCTCCGGGACAAGCAATGAGCAGTTCTTC. This encodes CASSSGTSNEQFF.

J is TRBJ2-3 and V is TRBV5-5; D is unresolved. Germline CDR1 SGHKS, CDR2 YYEKEE (reference sequence). V lost 0 bases and J 2 bases, leaving 10 bases between the germline ends. This CDR3 has 15 residues. The CDR3 spells CASSLAAISTDTQYF. In DNA, the CDR3 is TGTGCCAGCAGCTTGGCTGCCATCTCCACAGATACGCAGTATTTT.

The chain carries TRBV19 and TRBJ1-4; no clear D gene. Per the germline V gene, CDR1 is LNHDA and CDR2 is SQIVND (reference sequence). The CDR3 consists of 13 residues. The germline V and J ends were trimmed by 5 bases and 8 bases, with 12 bases remaining between them. CDR3 in DNA: TGTGCCAGTAGTCCCTGGACTGACGAAAAACTGTTTTTT. This translates into CASSPWTDEKLFF.

The chain employs TRBV27 and TRBJ1-5; D may be TRBD1 (6 bases). Deletions cut 4 bases from V and 2 bases from J, with 15 bases between. The CDR3 totals 16 residues. Per germline, CDR1 MNHEY and CDR2 SMNVEV (reference sequence). CDR3 region: CASSSKGGLGNQPQHF. CDR3 nucleotide sequence: TGTGCCAGCAGTTCTAAAGGGGGTTTGGGCAATCAGCCCCAGCATTTT.

This chain joins TRBV7-9 and TRBJ2-7; tentatively, D is TRBD2 (7 bases). Trimming removed 5 bases at V and 3 bases at J, with 17 bases between. Germline V gives CDR1 SEHNR, CDR2 FQNEAQ (reference sequence). The CDR3 has 15 amino acids. CDR3 DNA: TGTGCCAGCAGCCCTCATGCGGGGGCCCTCTACGAGCAGTACTTC. Protein product: CASSPHAGALYEQYF.

V is TRBV9 and J is TRBJ1-2; D not resolved. With 0 bases removed from V and 4 bases from J, the gap between germline ends came to 13 bases. Germline V gene sequence: CDR1 SGDLS, CDR2 YYNGEE. The CDR3 has 15 amino acids. CDR3 loop: CASSVASGYSYGYTF. CDR3 sequence (DNA): TGTGCCAGCAGCGTAGCTTCCGGGTACAGCTATGGCTACACCTTC.

V usage is TRBV6-2 or TRBV6-3 and J usage is TRBJ1-5; D is perhaps TRBD1 (5 bases). The germline V gene has CDR1 MNHEY and CDR2 SVGEGT. The CDR3 sequence is 14 residues long. Trimming left V 6 bases short and J 7 bases short, with 16 bases between. The CDR3 DNA reads TGTGCCAGCAGCAAAGACCGTGGGGGGCAGCCCCAGCATTTT. Its protein is CASSKDRGGQPQHF.

This clone was recorded once. The rearrangement joins TRBV15 to TRBJ1-2; TRBD1 is a possible D gene (6 bases). Trimming cost V 0 bases and J 6 bases, with 17 bases left between them. The germline V gene has CDR1 LNHNV and CDR2 YYDKDF (reference sequence). The CDR3 runs 16 residues. CDR3 in amino acids: CATSRDSGGGRNGYTF. The DNA for the CDR3 is TGTGCCACCAGCAGAGATTCGGGTGGGGGGCGCAATGGCTACACCTTC.

The CDR3 DNA is TGTGCCATCAGTGATCCCACCAGGACAGGGGAGAACACTGAAGCTTTCTTT. Translating gives CAISDPTRTGENTEAFF. V and J are TRBV10-3 and TRBJ1-1, with 9 bases that match TRBD1. Germline CDR1 is ENHRY and CDR2 is SYGVKD. The CDR3 is made up of 17 amino acids. J was trimmed by 1 base and V by 3 bases; bases with no gene match: 9.

The chain links TRBV3-1 (or the pseudogene TRBV3-2) to TRBJ1-3; D remains ambiguous. V shed 4 bases and J shed 4 bases, with 14 bases lying between them. CDR3 length equals 15 residues. The germline V gene encodes CDR1 LGHDT and CDR2 YNNKEL (reference sequence). CDR3 sequence: CASSRPAGVGNTIYF. The CDR3, as DNA: TGTGCCAGCAGCCGACCTGCCGGAGTGGGAAACACCATATATTTT.

DNA of the CDR3: TGTGCCATCAGTGGCGGGAGCCAAGAGACCCAGTACTTC. Translation gives CAISGGSQETQYF. The chain uses TRBV10-3 and TRBJ2-5; 7 positions agree with TRBD2. Per germline, CDR1 ENHRY and CDR2 SYGVKD. This CDR3 has 13 amino acids. The V gene end was trimmed by 4 bases and the J gene end by 1 base; junction bases not matched to a gene: 0.

This clone was observed a single time. CDR3 DNA: TGTGCCAGTAGTGGGCCGGGAGGCAGGGGCATGGGGGGAAACATTCAGTACTTC. It specifies CASSGPGGRGMGGNIQYF. The chain joins TRBV19 to TRBJ2-4; D possibly corresponds to TRBD2 (7 bases). In germline, CDR1 is LNHDA, CDR2 SQIVND (reference sequence). The CDR3 consists of 18 residues. V lost 5 bases and J 6 bases, leaving 26 bases between the germline ends.

The chain has TRBV19 and TRBJ1-5; D gene ambiguous. This CDR3 spans 14 amino acids. Trimming left V 6 bases short and J 7 bases short, with 16 bases between. Germline CDR1 reads LNHDA; CDR2 reads SQIVND (reference sequence). CDR3 in DNA: TGTGCCAGTAGATGGGGATTAGGGTGGCAGCCCCAGCATTTT. This gives the protein CASRWGLGWQPQHF.

This sequence joins TRBV19 and TRBJ1-2, with 7 positions matching TRBD1. The V segment lost 9 bases and the J segment 5 bases; nucleotides outside the gene matches: 9. The CDR3 covers 13 residues. Germline lookup yields CDR1 LNHDA and CDR2 SQIVND (reference sequence). CDR3 sequence: CASETGIGYGYTF. CDR3 nucleotides: TGTGCCAGCGAGACAGGGATCGGATATGGCTACACCTTC.

The chain uses TRBV9 and TRBJ2-1; D possibly corresponds to TRBD2 (6 bases). This CDR3 is built from 15 residues. Germline lookup yields CDR1 SGDLS and CDR2 YYNGEE. Between the trimmed V and J ends, which lost 3 bases and 7 bases, there was a span of 17 bases. CDR3 nucleotide sequence: TGTGCCAGCAGCGGTTCCGGGACTGGGAGGAATGAGCAGTTCTTC. Amino acids: CASSGSGTGRNEQFF.